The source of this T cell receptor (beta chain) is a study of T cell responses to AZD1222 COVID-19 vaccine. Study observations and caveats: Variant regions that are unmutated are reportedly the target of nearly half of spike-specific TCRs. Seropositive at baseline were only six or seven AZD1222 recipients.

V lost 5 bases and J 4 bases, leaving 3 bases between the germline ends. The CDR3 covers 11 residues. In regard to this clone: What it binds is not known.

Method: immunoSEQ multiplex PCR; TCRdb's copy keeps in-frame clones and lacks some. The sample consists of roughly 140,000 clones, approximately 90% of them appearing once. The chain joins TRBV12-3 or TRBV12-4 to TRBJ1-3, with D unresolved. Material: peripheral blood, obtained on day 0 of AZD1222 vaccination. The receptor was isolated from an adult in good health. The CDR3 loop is CASSTGNTIYF. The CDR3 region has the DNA TGTGCCAGCAGTACCGGAAACACCATATATTTT.